One and the same sample provided the 19 T cell receptor beta chains below, sequenced in a study of early T cells in non-severe SARS-CoV-2 infection. In TCRdb, the 5' RACE reads were re-called with MiXCR into one record per CDR3 protein. The table includes roughly 56,000 distinct CDR3 sequences, roughly 13% detected once. The material sequenced was whole blood. The receptor source for this set is an adult who was a healthcare worker with PCR-confirmed SARS-CoV-2 infection or an uninfected control (not recorded which).

This clonotype showed up many times. The CDR3 nucleotides read TGTGCCAGCAGGACCTCCCCTGGGGGGAACACCGGGGAGCTGTTTTTT. Translated, it gives CASRTSPGGNTGELFF. The rearrangement links TRBV25-1 to TRBJ2-2; D may correspond to TRBD1 or TRBD2 (5 bases each). V lost 6 bases to trimming and J lost 1 base, with 15 bases between them. The CDR3 length is 16 residues. The germline gives CDR1 MGHDK, CDR2 SYGVNS.

The genes are TRBV2 and TRBJ1-1, with a tentative D call TRBD1 (5 bases). The CDR3 covers 16 residues. V lost 4 bases, J lost 4 bases, and 19 bases lay in between. CDR1 SNHLY and CDR2 FYNNEI come from the germline V gene. The CDR3 sequence is CASSGTRTLILTEAFF. The CDR3 nucleotides read TGTGCCAGCAGTGGTACACGGACACTCATCCTCACTGAAGCTTTCTTT.

V gene TRBV3-1 combines with J gene TRBJ2-7, with D hard to call. Germline CDR1 and CDR2: LGHDT and YNNKEL (reference sequence). CDR3 length: 13 residues. V was trimmed by 4 bases and J by 4 bases, leaving 11 bases between them. In DNA form, the CDR3 reads TGTGCCAGCAGCCCCAGGTACCATTACGAGCAGTACTTC. Its translation is CASSPRYHYEQYF.

This clonotype has just a few counts. The gene calls are TRBV20-1 and TRBJ2-3, with 9 bases aligning to TRBD1. The CDR3 extends over 14 amino acids. J gave up 4 bases and V 5 bases, and 7 bases lay outside the gene matches. Germline CDR1 and CDR2: DFQATT and SNEGSKA (reference sequence). The DNA of the CDR3 is TGCAGTGCTCCCCCGGGACAGGGTTCAGATACGCAGTATTTT. As protein: CSAPPGQGSDTQYF.

This clonotype showed up many times. The CDR3 DNA sequence: TGTGCCAGCGGATTCGAGGGGGGTAATAATGAGCAGTTCTTC. This sequence encodes CASGFEGGNNEQFF. The chain is built from TRBV27 and TRBJ2-1; D might be TRBD1 or TRBD2, each matching 6 bases. Trimming left V 8 bases short and J 7 bases short, with 18 bases between. Germline-derived CDR1 and CDR2 are MNHEY and SMNVEV (reference sequence). The CDR3 is 14 amino acids.

This clonotype has at least ten counts. This sequence joins TRBV12-3 or TRBV12-4 and TRBJ2-3; D is undetermined. V was cut by 11 bases and J by 0 bases, with 15 bases left in between. The CDR3 is 14 residues long. CDR3 amino acids: CASRWTGSTDTQYF. The DNA for the CDR3 is TGTGCCTCCAGATGGACCGGGAGCACAGATACGCAGTATTTT.

The chain joins TRBV28 to TRBJ1-2, with a weak D call TRBD1 (6 bases). The ends were cut back, 5 bases at V and 5 bases at J, with 9 bases in the middle. The CDR3 consists of 12 residues. CDR1 MDHEN and CDR2 SYDVKM come from the germline V gene. The CDR3 loop reads CASSQTGYGYTF. CDR3 coding DNA: TGTGCCAGCAGTCAGACAGGATATGGCTACACCTTC.

In its sample, this clonotype was seen many times. The chain links TRBV7-9 to TRBJ2-2, with TRBD1 matching over 9 bases. This CDR3 has 15 amino acids. The V segment lost 7 bases and the J segment 4 bases; nucleotides outside the gene matches: 7. The germline CDR1 and CDR2 sequences are SEHNR and FQNEAQ (reference sequence). The chain's CDR3 is CASTATGGGTGELFF. CDR3 sequence (DNA): TGTGCCAGCACCGCAACAGGGGGCGGCACCGGGGAGCTGTTTTTT.

This clonotype was seen many times. V is TRBV7-2 and J is TRBJ2-1; D gene ambiguous. V was clipped by 5 bases and J by 2 bases, with 7 bases between them. The CDR3 loop spans 13 amino acids. Per germline, CDR1 SGHTA and CDR2 FQGNSA. CDR3 sequence reads: CASSTGTYNEQFF. The CDR3 coding sequence is TGTGCCAGCAGCACTGGGACCTACAATGAGCAGTTCTTC.

This clonotype was observed a handful of times. The genes are TRBV5-1 and TRBJ2-1; D possibly corresponds to TRBD2 (6 bases). This CDR3 contains 14 residues. Per germline, CDR1 SGHRS and CDR2 YFSETQ. Trimming pared 4 bases from V and 7 bases from J, leaving 15 bases between. CDR3 DNA: TGCGCCAGCAGCAAATACCCGGGAGCAAATGAGCAGTTCTTC. Its translation: CASSKYPGANEQFF.

This clonotype came up many times. The rearrangement uses TRBV7-9 and TRBJ1-1; D is uncertain. CDR1 is SEHNR and CDR2 is FQNEAQ in the germline V gene (reference sequence). The V and J ends lost 5 bases and 0 bases respectively, with 10 bases between them. This CDR3 has 14 residues. Written as DNA, the CDR3 is TGTGCCAGCAGCCCCGGCAGCCTGAACACTGAAGCTTTCTTT. Translation: CASSPGSLNTEAFF.

This chain uses TRBV7-9 with TRBJ2-3; 10 bases map to TRBD2. Trimming at V came to 5 bases and at J to 5 bases, leaving 4 bases not matched to a gene. Per the germline V gene, CDR1 is SEHNR and CDR2 is FQNEAQ (reference sequence). The CDR3 sequence is 14 residues long. The CDR3 here is CASSESGRGDTQYF. The CDR3 DNA reads as TGTGCCAGCAGCGAGAGCGGGAGGGGAGATACGCAGTATTTT.

This clonotype was detected many times. This chain uses TRBV4-1 with TRBJ2-7; 10 bases agree with TRBD1. The CDR3 covers 15 residues. After removal of 2 bases from V and 6 bases from J, the junction contained 7 bases not matched to a gene. Per the germline V gene, CDR1 is MGHRA and CDR2 is YSYEKL. In DNA form, the CDR3 reads TGCGCCAGCAGCCAACCCGGGACAGGGGATGGCGAGCAGTACTTC. Residues: CASSQPGTGDGEQYF.

This clonotype turned up a few times. V usage is TRBV6-2 or TRBV6-3 and J usage is TRBJ2-2; 7 positions agree with TRBD2. The V gene end was trimmed by 4 bases and the J gene end by 3 bases; junction bases not matched to a gene: 5. CDR1 is MNHEY, CDR2 SVGEGT, per germline. This CDR3 is built from 15 residues. In DNA, the CDR3 is TGTGCCAGCAGTTCCTACCGGGGGGACACCGGGGAGCTGTTTTTT. Its protein product is CASSSYRGDTGELFF.

This clonotype was recorded at least ten times. This rearrangement joins TRBV5-1 to TRBJ2-3, with unresolved D. Germline values: CDR1 SGHRS, CDR2 YFSETQ. V lost 2 bases and J lost 4, with 8 bases in between. CDR3 length: 13 amino acids. CDR3 residues: CASSFTVSDTQYF. CDR3 nucleotide sequence: TGCGCCAGCAGCTTTACAGTATCAGATACGCAGTATTTT. Filled out from reference TRBV5-1 and TRBJ2-3, the complete variable domain reads KAGVTQTPRYLIKTRGQQVTLSCSPISGHRSVSWYQQTPGQGLQFLFEYFSETQRNKGNFPGRFSGRQFSNSRSEMNVSTLELGDSALYLCASSFTVSDTQYFGPGTRLTVL.

This clonotype was seen many times. This rearrangement joins TRBV1 to TRBJ1-1. TRBV1 is flagged as a pseudogene. This CDR3 is 16 amino acids long. CDR3 nucleotide sequence: TGCACCAGCAGCCCAGAACGATTTTGGAGGAACACTGAAGCTTTCTTT. This codes for CTSSPERFWRNTEAFF.

The chain combines TRBV27 with TRBJ2-1, with 7 bases aligning to TRBD2. CDR3 length: 13 amino acids. Germline trimming cut 6 bases from V and 7 bases from J; bases unmatched to any gene: 6. CDR1 is MNHEY and CDR2 is SMNVEV in the germline V gene (reference sequence). The DNA for the CDR3 is TGTGCCAGCAGGTGGACTAGGGGAAATGAGCAGTTCTTC. This codes for CASRWTRGNEQFF.

Turning to this clonotype: A much larger clone lies one base from this, so it may be a read error. The gene calls are TRBV4-3 and TRBJ2-3; D perhaps matches TRBD1 (6 bases). This CDR3 has 13 amino acids. Germline V gene lookup returns CDR1 LGHNA and CDR2 YSLEER. CDR3 sequence reads: CASSHRGLDTRYF. In DNA form, the CDR3 reads TGCGCCAGCAGCCACAGGGGATTGGATACGCGGTATTTT.

This clonotype appeared a few times. This sequence joins TRBV11-2 and TRBJ2-7, with D unresolved. Germline V gives CDR1 SGHAT, CDR2 FQNNGV. The CDR3 has 15 amino acids. Trimming removed 0 bases at V and 0 bases at J, with 9 bases between. The CDR3 spells CASSLESGFSYEQYF. CDR3 nucleotides: TGTGCCAGCAGCTTAGAGTCCGGGTTCTCCTACGAGCAGTACTTC.